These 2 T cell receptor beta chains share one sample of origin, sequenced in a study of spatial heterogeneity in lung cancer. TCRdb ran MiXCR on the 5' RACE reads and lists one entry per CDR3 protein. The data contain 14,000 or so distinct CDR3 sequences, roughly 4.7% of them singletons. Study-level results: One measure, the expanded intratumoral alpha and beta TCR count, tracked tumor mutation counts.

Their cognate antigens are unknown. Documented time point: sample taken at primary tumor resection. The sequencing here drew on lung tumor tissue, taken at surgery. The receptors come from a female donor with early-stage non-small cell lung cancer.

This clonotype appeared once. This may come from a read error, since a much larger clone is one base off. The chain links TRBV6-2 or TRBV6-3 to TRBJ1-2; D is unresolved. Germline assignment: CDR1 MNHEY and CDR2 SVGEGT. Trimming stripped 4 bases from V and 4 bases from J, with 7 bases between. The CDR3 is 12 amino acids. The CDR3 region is CASSLARYGYTF. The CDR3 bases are TGTGCCAGCAGTTTGGCCCGCTATGGCTACACCTTC.

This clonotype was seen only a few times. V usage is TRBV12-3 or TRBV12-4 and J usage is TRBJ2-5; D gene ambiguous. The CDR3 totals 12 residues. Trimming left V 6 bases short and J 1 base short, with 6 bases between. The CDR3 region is CASRTFQETQYF. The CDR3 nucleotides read TGTGCCAGCAGGACTTTCCAAGAGACCCAGTACTTC.